Listed here is a single T cell receptor beta chain. This clonotype occurred a few times. Its antigen specificity is not known. There are no base qualities to consult, and no much larger clone falls within one base. For CDR1 and CDR2, the germline V gene lists SNHLY and FYNNEI. Deletion took 4 bases off V and 10 bases off J, with a span of 20 bases between the germline ends. The CDR3 starts with the cysteine, ends with the phenylalanine, and has 15 residues. Only the CDR3 portion is preserved as DNA: 45 bases, with reading frame beginning at the first base. Stable Graves' hyperthyroidism was defined as the absence of progression to ophthalmopathy over 18 months of follow-up. Hyperthyroidism patients were newly diagnosed, had a disease duration of under 2 months, and were aged 18 to 65 years. Exclusion was applied to patients with uncontrolled infections, other autoimmune diseases, pregnancy or lactation. Clinical symptoms, serum thyroxine and TRAb, thyroid ultrasound, and orbital computed tomography formed the basis for the diagnoses. PBMCs were isolated from approximately 10 ml of fresh peripheral blood by Ficoll-Paque density gradient centrifugation. Total RNA was extracted using Trizol reagent, and RNA quality was assessed on an Agilent 2100 Bioanalyzer.

The sample originates from a study of T cells in Graves' hyperthyroidism and ophthalmopathy (dated by TCRdb to the late 2010s). About the study as a whole: Peripheral blood was sampled at the time of initial diagnosis, prior to any treatment. To identify distinguishing TCR V-J signatures, a discovery cohort of around 100 patients was used, comprising 40 to 45 with Graves' ophthalmopathy and 55 to 65 with stable Graves' hyperthyroidism. Prospective prediction of ophthalmopathy was tested in an independent validation cohort of approximately 18 hyperthyroidism patients and roughly 16 patients who later progressed to ophthalmopathy. The approximately 95 discovery patients were divided at random into training and test sets in a 7:3 ratio. In addition, the study compared T-cell repertoires in thyroid tissue and in blood from roughly 6 Graves' hyperthyroidism patients. After sampling, hyperthyroidism patients received methimazole starting at 30 mg daily, and ophthalmopathy patients received high-dose intravenous methylprednisolone. TCR Vbeta CDR3 sequencing of fewer than 150 peripheral blood samples (43 ophthalmopathy, 75 to 80 hyperthyroidism and 17 progressor patients) is reported in the paper.

The TCR beta CDR3 regions were amplified from the RNA transcripts. The TCR CDR3 was subjected to a first round of RT-PCR using the HTBI primer set and the Qiagen OneStep RT-PCR kit. Libraries were constructed in a second round of multiplex PCR, after which size selection and purification were performed. Sequencing of the libraries was done on an Illumina HiSeq2000 using paired-end 100 bp reads. Processing in the source paper ran as follows. Raw data were processed with SOAPnuke, discarding reads with adapters, uncalled bases, mean Phred below 15, or no exact constant-primer or identifier match. High-quality paired reads were merged with COPE v1.2.5, and unique nucleotide sequences were defined as clonotypes. Clonotypes were aligned to IMGT TRBV, TRBD and TRBJ reference segments using MiTCR v1.1. Only V-J combinations with frequency above 0.0001, covering 98% to 99.2% of repertoires, were analysed. A TCS score was defined as the ratio between F50 (clonal expansion) and ExV (chaos), using BLOSUM62-based TCRdist between CDR3 peptides within each V-J. Welch's t-statistics and random forest reduced roughly 530 V-J features to around 14, which were used in a naive Bayes classifier (R e1071). TCRdb trimmed the raw reads at Q25, called clones with MiXCR and kept productive beta chains. Identical CDR3 proteins give one entry, which carries the most common genes and DNA. Here the V and J calls rest on TCRdb's processing, not on the authors' analysis. A total of some 770,000 distinct CDR3 sequences appear in this sample, over 15% of them only once. The ten largest clonotypes hold about 8.4% of the sample.

Overall study results and their limits: Sample size was not statistically predetermined, and blinding of investigators to group allocation was not performed. Most expanded thyroid clonotypes (frequency above 0.001) were also detected in blood, a finding suggesting that blood repertoires may reflect thyroid immune responses. In validation, the model predicted progression to ophthalmopathy with around 71% sensitivity and around 72% specificity, a median of roughly seven months before onset. A 13 V-J signature model separated ophthalmopathy from stable hyperthyroidism, with approximately 87% sensitivity and roughly 84% specificity in cross-validation and 80%/75% in testing.

The sequence was collected from a man between 18 and 35 years old with Graves' hyperthyroidism. Material: blood. The chain is assembled from TRBV2 and TRBJ2-1; perhaps TRBD2 is the D gene, with 6 bases matching. The DNA sequence reads TGTGCCAGCAGTGTCCCGGCGGGACCGGACGACGAGCAGTTCTTC. Translated, this is CASSVPAGPDDEQFF. The full variable domain, with segments outside the CDR3 supplied by the reference TRBV2 and TRBJ2-1 proteins, appears as EPEVTQTPSHQVTQMGQEVILRCVPISNHLYFYWYRQILGQKVEFLVSFYNNEISEKSEIFDDQFSVERPDGSNFTLKIRSTKLEDSAMYFCASSVPAGPDDEQFFGPGTRLTVL.